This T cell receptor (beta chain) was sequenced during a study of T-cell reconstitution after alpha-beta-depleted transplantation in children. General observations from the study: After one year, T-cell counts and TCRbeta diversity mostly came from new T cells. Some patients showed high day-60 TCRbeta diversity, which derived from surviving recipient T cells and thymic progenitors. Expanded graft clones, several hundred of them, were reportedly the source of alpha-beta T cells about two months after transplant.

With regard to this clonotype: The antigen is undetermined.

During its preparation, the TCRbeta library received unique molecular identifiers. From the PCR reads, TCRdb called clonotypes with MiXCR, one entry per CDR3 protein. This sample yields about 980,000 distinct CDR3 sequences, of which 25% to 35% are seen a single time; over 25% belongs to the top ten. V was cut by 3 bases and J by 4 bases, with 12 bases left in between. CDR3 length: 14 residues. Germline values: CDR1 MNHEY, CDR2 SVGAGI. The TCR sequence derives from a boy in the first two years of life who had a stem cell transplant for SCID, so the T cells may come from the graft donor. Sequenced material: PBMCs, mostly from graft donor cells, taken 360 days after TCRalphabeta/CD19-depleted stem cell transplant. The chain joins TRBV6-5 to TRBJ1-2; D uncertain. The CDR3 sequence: CASSYLGIGYGYTF. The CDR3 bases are TGTGCCAGCAGTTATTTAGGGATAGGCTATGGCTACACCTTC.